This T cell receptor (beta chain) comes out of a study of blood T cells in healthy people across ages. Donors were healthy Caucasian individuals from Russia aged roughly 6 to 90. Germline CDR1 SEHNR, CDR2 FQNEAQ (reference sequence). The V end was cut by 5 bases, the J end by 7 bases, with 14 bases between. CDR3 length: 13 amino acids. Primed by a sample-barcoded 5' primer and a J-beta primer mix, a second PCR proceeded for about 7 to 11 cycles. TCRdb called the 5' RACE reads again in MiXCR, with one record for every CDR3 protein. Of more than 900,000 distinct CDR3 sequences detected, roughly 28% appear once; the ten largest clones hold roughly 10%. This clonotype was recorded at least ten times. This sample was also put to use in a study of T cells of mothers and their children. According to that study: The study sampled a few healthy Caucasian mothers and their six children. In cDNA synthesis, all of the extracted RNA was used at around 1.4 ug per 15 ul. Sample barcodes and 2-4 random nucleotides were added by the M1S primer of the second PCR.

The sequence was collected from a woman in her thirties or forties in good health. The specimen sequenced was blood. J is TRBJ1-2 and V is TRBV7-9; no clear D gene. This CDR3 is CASSHTEDGGYTF. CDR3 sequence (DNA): TGTGCCAGCAGCCACACGGAAGACGGTGGCTACACCTTC.